This T cell receptor beta chain originates from a study of early T cells in non-severe SARS-CoV-2 infection. Study overall: Whole-blood bulk RNA, unsorted, was sequenced, and chains were unpaired.

Individual cDNA molecules received unique molecular identifiers during library preparation. MiXCR, applied by TCRdb to the 5' RACE reads, yields one record per CDR3 protein. The sample has 66,000 or so distinct CDR3 sequences, about 13% seen once. This clonotype came up a few times. Trimming removed 4 bases from V and 3 bases from J, with 10 bases in between. In germline, CDR1 is MNHNS, CDR2 SASEGT. The CDR3 sequence is 13 residues long. The rearrangement uses TRBV6-1 and TRBJ2-7, with a tentative D call TRBD1 (6 bases). Sequencing input: whole blood. The TCR sequence derives from an adult who was a healthcare worker with PCR-confirmed SARS-CoV-2 infection or an uninfected control (not recorded which). The CDR3 DNA follows: TGTGCCAGCAGTGTCAGGGGTTTCTACGAGCAGTACTTC. It is translated as CASSVRGFYEQYF.